This T cell receptor (beta chain) is from a study of cytomegalovirus exposure and HLA in healthy donors. The CDR3 covers 16 residues. Germline assignment: CDR1 MNHNS and CDR2 SASEGT. V lost 3 bases, J lost 0 bases, and 9 bases lay in between. Both 60 Vbeta primers and 13 Jbeta primers went into the PCR. Clones were sequenced by immunoSEQ multiplex PCR, and TCRdb holds only the in-frame ones, with some missing. The table records about 130,000 clones, roughly four fifths of them present only once. The genes are TRBV6-1 and TRBJ1-6; D remains ambiguous. The specimen sequenced was PBMCs. This TCR derives from a man aged 25-45 years in good health and CMV-seronegative. CDR3 residues: CASSDRGSSYNSPLHF. Here the CDR3 DNA reads TGTGCCAGCAGTGACCGAGGGAGCTCCTATAATTCACCCCTCCACTTT.